The 29 T cell receptor beta chains in this list originate from one sample, sequenced in a study of blood T cell repertoires in COVID-19. The data were produced by immunoSEQ multiplex PCR, yet TCRdb's version contains in-frame clones alone and is incomplete. The table has some 180,000 clones, roughly 84% seen once; the top ten hold around 3.1%. Sequencing was done on a sample of PBMCs or T cells enriched from blood (not recorded which). Receptors originate from a woman in her 30s who had been exposed to COVID-19.

The CDR3 protein is CASSLPQANSPLHF. CDR3 DNA sequence: TGTGCCAGCAGTTTACCCCAGGCGAATTCACCCCTCCACTTT. The chain joins TRBV28 to TRBJ1-6; D is uncertain. Trimming took 2 bases from V and 7 from J, leaving 9 bases between them. The V gene's germline CDR1 is MDHEN and CDR2 SYDVKM. There are 14 residues in the CDR3.

The chain employs TRBV2 and TRBJ2-1, with 9 positions matching TRBD2. With V trimmed by 8 bases and J by 0 bases, 2 bases remained unmatched. The CDR3 length is 14 residues. The V gene's germline CDR1 is SNHLY and CDR2 FYNNEI. Written as DNA, the CDR3 is TGTGCCAGCGGGGGACTAGCCTCCTACAATGAGCAGTTCTTC. Its translation: CASGGLASYNEQFF.

The chain combines TRBV2 with TRBJ1-5; TRBD1 might be the D (6 bases). CDR1 is SNHLY and CDR2 is FYNNEI in the germline V gene. The germline V and J ends were trimmed by 6 bases and 0 bases, with 12 bases remaining between them. The length of the CDR3 is 15 residues. CDR3 nucleotide sequence: TGTGCCAGCAGGCGGACAGAAGATAGCAATCAGCCCCAGCATTTT. Translation: CASRRTEDSNQPQHF.

This clone was seen a few times. V and J are TRBV19 and TRBJ2-1; 9 nucleotides line up with TRBD1. The CDR3 has 20 residues. Trimming at V came to 7 bases and at J to 5 bases, leaving 24 bases not matched to a gene. Germline loops: CDR1 LNHDA, CDR2 SQIVND (reference sequence). The CDR3 coding sequence is TGTGCCAGTACCCCCCAGGGACAGGGACTAACTGCGGTGGTACACAATGAGCAGTTCTTC. Amino acid sequence: CASTPQGQGLTAVVHNEQFF.

The J gene is TRBJ2-1, the V gene TRBV5-1; 8 bases are a match to TRBD1. Germline V gives CDR1 SGHRS, CDR2 YFSETQ. This CDR3 contains 14 residues. Losses at the gene ends were 4 bases for V and 4 bases for J; bases not matched to a gene: 4. CDR3 sequence: CASSPDRGYNEQFF. CDR3 coding DNA: TGCGCCAGCAGCCCAGACAGGGGTTACAATGAGCAGTTCTTC.

The gene calls are TRBV19 and TRBJ1-4; D not resolved. V was clipped by 3 bases and J by 10 bases, with 21 bases between them. The CDR3 has 16 amino acids. Germline values: CDR1 LNHDA, CDR2 SQIVND (reference sequence). The CDR3 sequence is CASSIRGDLSAGKLFF. The CDR3 DNA sequence: TGTGCCAGTAGTATCCGGGGAGATCTGTCTGCGGGAAAACTGTTTTTT.

The J gene is TRBJ1-6, the V gene TRBV7-2, with TRBD1 as a possible D gene (6 bases). Trimming stripped 5 bases from V and 8 bases from J, with 10 bases between. Looked up from germline, CDR1 is SGHTA and CDR2 is FQGNSA. CDR3 length: 13 amino acids. CDR3 sequence (DNA): TGTGCCAGCAGCCAACACAGGGATTCACCCCTCCACTTT. Translating it yields CASSQHRDSPLHF.

The CDR3 region has the DNA TGTGCCAGCAGCGGAGCGGCCCTGAACACTGAAGCTTTCTTT. This encodes CASSGAALNTEAFF. J is TRBJ1-1 and V is TRBV7-2; D remains ambiguous. The CDR3 consists of 14 residues. The V and J ends lost 5 bases and 0 bases respectively, with 10 bases between them. Germline V gives CDR1 SGHTA, CDR2 FQGNSA.

This clone was seen just once. The chain carries TRBV7-9 and TRBJ1-2; 7 bases align to TRBD1. This CDR3 spans 13 amino acids. V was clipped by 6 bases and J by 2 bases; unmatched bases: 3. CDR1 is SEHNR and CDR2 is FQNEAQ in the germline V gene (reference sequence). As DNA, the CDR3 is TGTGCCAGCAGGGAGACAGGGAACTATGGCTACACCTTC. It encodes CASRETGNYGYTF.

This clone was found a few times. The chain uses TRBV11-2 and TRBJ1-1; D not certain. The CDR3 covers 15 residues. The germline V and J ends were trimmed by 3 bases and 0 bases, with 11 bases remaining between them. CDR1 is SGHAT and CDR2 is FQNNGV in the germline V gene. In nucleotides, the CDR3 is TGTGCCAGCAGCTTTGGGCGAAACTTGAACACTGAAGCTTTCTTT. It encodes CASSFGRNLNTEAFF.

The gene calls are TRBV2 and TRBJ2-2; D is possibly TRBD1 (6 bases). Germline V gene sequence: CDR1 SNHLY, CDR2 FYNNEI. Trimming left V 11 bases short and J 0 bases short, with 16 bases between. The CDR3 spans 15 residues. As DNA, the CDR3 is TGTGCCGGATCTACGGGACACGCGAACACCGGGGAGCTGTTTTTT. Its protein product is CAGSTGHANTGELFF.

This clone was seen once. The V gene is TRBV5-5, the J gene TRBJ2-2; no reliable D call. Deletions cut 4 bases from V and 8 bases from J, with 15 bases between. CDR1 is SGHKS, CDR2 YYEKEE, per germline (reference sequence). This CDR3 contains 14 residues. This chain's CDR3 is CASSRPSGSGELFF. CDR3 DNA: TGTGCCAGCAGCCGCCCGTCCGGTTCAGGGGAGCTGTTTTTT.

The gene calls are TRBV27 and TRBJ1-2; 7 bases fit TRBD1. CDR1 is MNHEY, CDR2 SMNVEV, per germline (reference sequence). The V gene end was trimmed by 3 bases and the J gene end by 4 bases; junction bases not matched to a gene: 11. The CDR3 spans 16 residues. The CDR3 DNA is TGTGCCAGCAGTTTTATGGGGACAGAGGTGAGCTATGGCTACACCTTC. As protein: CASSFMGTEVSYGYTF.

This clone was picked up one time. The chain links TRBV19 to TRBJ1-1; no clear D. CDR1 is LNHDA and CDR2 is SQIVND in the germline V gene (reference sequence). Trimming shortened V by 3 bases and J by 2 bases, and 13 bases separated the two germline ends. The CDR3 consists of 15 residues. Written as DNA, the CDR3 is TGTGCCAGTAGTATCCAAGGAGGCAGTAACACTGAAGCTTTCTTT. Protein sequence: CASSIQGGSNTEAFF.

This clone was found once. The chain uses TRBV6-1 and TRBJ2-7; a weak D match, TRBD1 (7 bases). The CDR3 has 11 amino acids. CDR1 MNHNS and CDR2 SASEGT come from the germline V gene. Trimming removed 1 base from V and 13 bases from J, with 11 bases in between. The CDR3 coding sequence is TGTGCCAGCAGTGAAGGGAGGGGGCTTTACTTC. This gives the protein CASSEGRGLYF.

The chain combines TRBV24-1 with TRBJ1-2; a weak D match, TRBD1 (6 bases). From germline, CDR1 is KGHDR and CDR2 SFDVKD. V was pared by 4 bases and J by 6 bases, with 11 bases between. CDR3 length: 13 amino acids. The CDR3 is CATSDTGRDGYTF. The CDR3 nucleotides are TGTGCCACCAGTGACACAGGGAGGGATGGCTACACCTTC.

This chain connects TRBV3-1 (or the pseudogene TRBV3-2) to TRBJ2-6; 10 bases line up with TRBD1. The germline CDR1 and CDR2 sequences are LGHDT and YNNKEL (reference sequence). This CDR3 comprises 20 residues. The junction had 12 bases not matched to a gene; V was cut back by 0 bases and J by 4 bases. CDR3 DNA: TGTGCCAGCAGCCAAGAGTTTTCGGGACAGGGGTTCTCCGGGGCCAACGTCCTGACTTTC. Its protein product is CASSQEFSGQGFSGANVLTF.

The rearrangement uses TRBV5-5 and TRBJ1-3; D is ambiguous. There are 13 residues in the CDR3. Germline V lookup: CDR1 SGHKS, CDR2 YYEKEE (reference sequence). Trimming removed 8 bases from V and 1 base from J, with 10 bases in between. In DNA form, the CDR3 reads TGTGCCAGTTCGGAGGGTTCTGGAAACACCATATATTTT. It specifies CASSEGSGNTIYF.

The chain carries TRBV10-2 and TRBJ1-1, with 7 bases identical to TRBD1. Germline V gives CDR1 WSHSY, CDR2 SAAADI. The junction had 13 bases not matched to a gene; V was cut back by 6 bases and J by 0 bases. The length of the CDR3 is 17 residues. As DNA, the CDR3 is TGCGCCAGCAGAACGACAGGGTCCCTCCCTATGAACACTGAAGCTTTCTTT. It specifies CASRTTGSLPMNTEAFF.

The rearrangement links TRBV3-1 (or the pseudogene TRBV3-2) to TRBJ1-1; the D is unclear. The CDR3 consists of 11 residues. Germline V CDR1 and CDR2: LGHDT, YNNKEL (reference sequence). Trimming removed 1 base at V and 13 bases at J, with 10 bases between. The CDR3: CASSQGAGFFF. DNA for the CDR3: TGTGCCAGCAGCCAAGGGGCCGGCTTTTTCTTT.

The CDR3 DNA reads TGTGCCAGCAGCTACGACAGGCATAAAACAGATACGCAGTATTTT. It encodes CASSYDRHKTDTQYF. The chain joins TRBV5-6 to TRBJ2-3; tentative D call: TRBD1 (6 bases). With 3 bases removed from V and 3 bases from J, the gap between germline ends came to 14 bases. This CDR3 is 15 amino acids long. Germline V gene sequence: CDR1 SGHDT, CDR2 YYEEEE.

This chain links TRBV5-6 with TRBJ2-6, with D possibly TRBD1 on 6 matching bases. The CDR3 runs 18 residues. Trimming stripped 3 bases from V and 2 bases from J, with 18 bases between. CDR1 is SGHDT, CDR2 YYEEEE, per germline. DNA of the CDR3: TGTGCCAGCAGCTCCTACGGACAGAAACACGCTGGGGCCAACGTCCTGACTTTC. This gives the protein CASSSYGQKHAGANVLTF. Filled out from reference TRBV5-6 and TRBJ2-6, the complete variable domain reads DAGVTQSPTHLIKTRGQQVTLRCSPKSGHDTVSWYQQALGQGPQFIFQYYEEEERQRGNFPDRFSGHQFPNYSSELNVNALLLGDSALYLCASSSYGQKHAGANVLTFGAGSRLTVL.

This rearrangement joins TRBV9 to TRBJ2-7; D possibly corresponds to TRBD1 (6 bases). V lost 4 bases and J lost 0, with 14 bases in between. Germline loops: CDR1 SGDLS, CDR2 YYNGEE. The CDR3 covers 15 residues. The CDR3 sequence: CASSRTQGTSYEQYF. The CDR3 DNA is TGTGCCAGCAGCCGAACGCAGGGGACCTCCTACGAGCAGTACTTC.

The chain has TRBV19 and TRBJ1-1, with 9 bases that match TRBD1. The germline V gene has CDR1 LNHDA and CDR2 SQIVND (reference sequence). The CDR3 runs to 14 residues. The J segment lost 3 bases and the V segment lost 6 bases, leaving 5 bases of the junction unmatched. The CDR3 region has the DNA TGTGCCAGTAGGGTGGACAGGGGTTACACTGAAGCTTTCTTT. Amino acid sequence: CASRVDRGYTEAFF.

The chain employs TRBV5-4 and TRBJ1-6, with a possible D match to TRBD1 (6 bases). The CDR3 covers 14 residues. V was trimmed by 4 bases and J by 9 bases, leaving 14 bases between them. Germline-derived CDR1 and CDR2 are SGHNT and YYREEE (reference sequence). CDR3 nucleotide sequence: TGTGCCAGCAGCGTGGACAGTCACGCTTCACCCCTCCACTTT. This codes for CASSVDSHASPLHF.

The J gene is TRBJ1-6, the V gene TRBV10-3, with D tentatively TRBD1 (6 bases). With 2 bases removed from V and 4 bases from J, the gap between germline ends came to 9 bases. The CDR3 is 15 amino acids. Germline V gene data show CDR1 as ENHRY and CDR2 as SYGVKD. Written as DNA, the CDR3 is TGTGCCATCAGTGAGGGGGGCGGGTATAATTCACCCCTCCACTTT. It specifies CAISEGGGYNSPLHF.

This clone was counted a few times. The V call is TRBV5-6, the J call TRBJ1-4, with a possible D match to TRBD1 (5 bases). Germline values: CDR1 SGHDT, CDR2 YYEEEE. CDR3 length: 16 residues. V shed 1 base and J shed 4 bases, with 14 bases lying between them. The CDR3 coding sequence is TGTGCCAGCAGCTTGTTCGGGGAGGGGAATAATGAAAAACTGTTTTTT. Translation gives CASSLFGEGNNEKLFF.

The V gene is TRBV12-5, the J gene TRBJ2-1, with TRBD1 matching over 8 bases. Germline trimming cut 1 base from V and 8 bases from J; bases unmatched to any gene: 25. The CDR3 is made up of 21 amino acids. Per the germline V gene, CDR1 is LGHNT and CDR2 is FRNRAP. This CDR3 is CASGLARYDRGQGIEQYEQFF. The CDR3 coding sequence is TGTGCTAGTGGTTTGGCGAGGTACGACAGGGGACAAGGGATCGAACAATATGAGCAGTTCTTC.

The V and J genes are TRBV6-1 and TRBJ2-2; TRBD2 matches 8 bases. Per the germline V gene, CDR1 is MNHNS and CDR2 is SASEGT. The CDR3 has 16 residues. Unmatched junction bases numbered 9, after V lost 4 bases and J lost 5 bases. DNA for the CDR3: TGTGCCAGCAGTGTCTGGGCGGGGGGTCCGACCGGGGAGCTGTTTTTT. As protein: CASSVWAGGPTGELFF.